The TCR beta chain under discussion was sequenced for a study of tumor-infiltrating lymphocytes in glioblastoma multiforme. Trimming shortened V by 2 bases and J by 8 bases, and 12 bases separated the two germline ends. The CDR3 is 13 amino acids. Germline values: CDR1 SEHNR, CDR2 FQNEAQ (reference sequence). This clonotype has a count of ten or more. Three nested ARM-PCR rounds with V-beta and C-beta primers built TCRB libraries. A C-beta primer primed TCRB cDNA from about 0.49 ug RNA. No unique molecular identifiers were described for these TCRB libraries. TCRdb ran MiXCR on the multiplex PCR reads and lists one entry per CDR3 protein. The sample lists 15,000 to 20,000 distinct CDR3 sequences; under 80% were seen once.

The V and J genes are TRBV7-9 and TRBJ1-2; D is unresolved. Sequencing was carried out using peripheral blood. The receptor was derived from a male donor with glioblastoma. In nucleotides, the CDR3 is TGTGCCAGCAGCTTATTATTTGAGGGCGGCTACACCTTC. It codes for CASSLLFEGGYTF.